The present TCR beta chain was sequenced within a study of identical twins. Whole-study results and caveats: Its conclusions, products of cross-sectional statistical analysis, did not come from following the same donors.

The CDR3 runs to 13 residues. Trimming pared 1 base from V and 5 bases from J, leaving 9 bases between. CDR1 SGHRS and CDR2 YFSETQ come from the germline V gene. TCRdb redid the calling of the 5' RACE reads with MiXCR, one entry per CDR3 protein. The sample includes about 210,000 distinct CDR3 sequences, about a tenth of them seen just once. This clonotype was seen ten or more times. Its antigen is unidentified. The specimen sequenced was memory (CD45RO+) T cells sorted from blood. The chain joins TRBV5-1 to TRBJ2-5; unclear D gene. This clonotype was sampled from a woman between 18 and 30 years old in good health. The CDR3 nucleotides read TGCGCCAGCAGCTTGCTGGGAAGCGAGACCCAGTACTTC. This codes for CASSLLGSETQYF.